These 16 T cell receptor beta chains came from one sample sequenced in a study of cytomegalovirus exposure and HLA in healthy donors (TCRdb year 2017). The method was the immunoSEQ multiplex PCR assay. For the multiplex PCR, a mixture combining 60 forward primers for TCR Vbeta segments and 13 reverse primers for TCR Jbeta segments was used. In its TCRdb copy, this immuneACCESS table keeps in-frame sequences only and misses some clones. Where compared with another copy, unresolved V genes explain less than half of these, and the others have no known cause. This sample gives about 190,000 clones in total; approximately 78% of them show up just once. In total, the top ten clones hold about 1.5% of the sample. The material sequenced was PBMCs. All receptors derive from a woman between 18 and 29 years old in good health and CMV-seronegative.

J is TRBJ2-1 and V is TRBV11-2; D is possibly TRBD2 (7 bases). Per the germline V gene, CDR1 is SGHAT and CDR2 is FQNNGV. The CDR3 covers 15 residues. V lost 7 bases, J lost 8 bases, and 21 bases lay in between. The CDR3 bases are TGTGCCAGCACCCAGGGGCTAGCGGTAGTCGATGAGCAGTTCTTC. It yields the protein CASTQGLAVVDEQFF.

This chain connects TRBV9 to TRBJ2-7; 8 bases align to TRBD2. Germline CDR1 SGDLS, CDR2 YYNGEE. The CDR3 has 19 residues. Trimming removed 0 bases from V and 4 bases from J; junction bases left unmatched: 18. This CDR3 reads CASSVVGAGVQRIEYEQYF. CDR3 nucleotides: TGTGCCAGCAGCGTAGTTGGAGCGGGAGTGCAAAGGATAGAATACGAGCAGTACTTC.

V and J are TRBV7-2 and TRBJ2-3, with 7 positions matching TRBD2. This CDR3 region has 13 residues. After removal of 5 bases from V and 6 bases from J, the junction contained 5 bases not matched to a gene. Looked up from germline, CDR1 is SGHTA and CDR2 is FQGNSA. For the CDR3, the DNA is TGTGCCAGCAGCGTCGGGAGGCGGGATACGCAGTATTTT. Protein sequence: CASSVGRRDTQYF.

The chain uses TRBV5-1 and TRBJ1-1; 7 bases line up with TRBD1. The V segment lost 4 bases and the J segment 1 base; nucleotides outside the gene matches: 4. Germline CDR1 and CDR2: SGHRS and YFSETQ. CDR3 length: 14 amino acids. CDR3 in DNA: TGCGCCAGCAGCCAACAGGGGACGAACACTGAAGCTTTCTTT. Its protein is CASSQQGTNTEAFF.

The chain carries TRBV20-1 and TRBJ1-2; D is undetermined. Germline V gene sequence: CDR1 DFQATT, CDR2 SNEGSKA (reference sequence). This CDR3 has 9 residues. CDR3 nucleotides: TGCAGACTCGGCTATGGCTACACCTTC. Protein sequence: CRLGYGYTF.

V usage is TRBV27 and J usage is TRBJ2-7, with D possibly TRBD2 on 6 matching bases. The CDR3 totals 16 residues. V lost 0 bases, J lost 4 bases, and 16 bases lay in between. CDR1 is MNHEY, CDR2 SMNVEV, per germline (reference sequence). The CDR3 region is CASSLSMRDSIYEQYF. In DNA form, the CDR3 reads TGTGCCAGCAGTTTATCTATGCGGGACTCAATTTACGAGCAGTACTTC.

A word on this clone: A read error may produce the germline difference seen at one junction end. The chain links TRBV15 to TRBJ2-7; 13 nucleotides match TRBD2. Germline V lookup: CDR1 LNHNV, CDR2 YYDKDF (reference sequence). The CDR3 extends over 13 amino acids. This CDR3 is CATSRDKGLAGLF. The DNA for the CDR3 is TGTGCCACCAGCAGAGATAAGGGACTAGCGGGACTCTTC.

The V and J genes are TRBV9 and TRBJ2-2; the D gene is possibly TRBD2 (6 bases). V lost 0 bases to trimming and J lost 7 bases, with 13 bases between them. Germline loops: CDR1 SGDLS, CDR2 YYNGEE. The CDR3 covers 15 residues. CDR3 in amino acids: CASSVAGERNGELFF. The CDR3 DNA reads TGTGCCAGCAGCGTAGCGGGAGAGCGTAACGGGGAGCTGTTTTTT.

The V and J genes are TRBV6-5 and TRBJ1-2, with D possibly being TRBD1 (6 bases). The V gene lost 6 bases and the J gene lost 8 bases, with 13 bases spanning the gap. The length of the CDR3 is 12 residues. Per the germline V gene, CDR1 is MNHEY and CDR2 is SVGAGI. CDR3 nucleotides: TGTGCCAGCAGGTCACAGGGTCGCGGCTACACCTTC. Its translation: CASRSQGRGYTF.

The chain is built from TRBV4-3 and TRBJ2-2; 10 bases map to TRBD2. J gave up 8 bases and V 1 base, and 1 base lay outside the gene matches. Germline CDR1 reads LGHNA; CDR2 reads YSLEER. This CDR3 region has 14 residues. DNA for the CDR3: TGCGCCAGCAGCCAAGCTAGCGGGAGAGGGGAGCTGTTTTTT. Protein: CASSQASGRGELFF.

In this sample, this clone turned up once. V usage is TRBV7-2 and J usage is TRBJ1-5; D remains unclear. The CDR3 has 15 residues. The V gene's germline CDR1 is SGHTA and CDR2 FQGNSA. V was pared by 3 bases and J by 0 bases, with 9 bases between. Here the CDR3 reads CASSFWSDSNQPQHF. The DNA of the CDR3 is TGTGCCAGCAGCTTTTGGAGCGATAGCAATCAGCCCCAGCATTTT.

This chain links TRBV23-1 with TRBJ2-5; TRBD2 agrees at 9 bases. TRBV23-1 is labeled an ORF, and its function is uncertain. J was trimmed by 5 bases and V by 0 bases; bases with no gene match: 7. This CDR3 comprises 16 residues. This chain's CDR3 is CASSQSRREGQETQYF. The CDR3, as DNA: TGCGCCAGCAGTCAATCGAGGCGGGAGGGCCAGGAGACCCAGTACTTC.

This clone was seen just once. The chain couples TRBV4-1 to TRBJ2-3; 9 bases agree with TRBD2. The CDR3 sequence is 18 residues long. After removal of 0 bases from V and 1 base from J, the junction contained 8 bases not matched to a gene. CDR1 is MGHRA and CDR2 is YSYEKL in the germline V gene. Written as DNA, the CDR3 is TGCGCCAGCAGCCAAGAAACCAGCGGGAGGTTTGGCACAGATACGCAGTATTTT. Its protein product is CASSQETSGRFGTDTQYF.

The chain joins TRBV2 to TRBJ2-1; 8 bases fit TRBD1. Unmatched junction bases numbered 0, after V lost 3 bases and J lost 5 bases. Per the germline V gene, CDR1 is SNHLY and CDR2 is FYNNEI. The CDR3 has 13 amino acids. In DNA form, the CDR3 reads TGTGCCAGCAGTGAGACAGGGGACAATGAGCAGTTCTTC. It yields the protein CASSETGDNEQFF.

V and J are TRBV5-5 and TRBJ2-2, with TRBD1 matching 8 bases. The CDR3 length is 16 residues. Germline CDR1 reads SGHKS; CDR2 reads YYEKEE (reference sequence). Unmatched junction bases numbered 8, after V lost 3 bases and J lost 4 bases. The DNA of the CDR3 is TGTGCCAGCAGCTCCGGACAGGGACTTGTCACCGGGGAGCTGTTTTTT. This encodes CASSSGQGLVTGELFF.

This clone has a single count. The chain is built from TRBV27 and TRBJ2-1; the D gene is possibly TRBD1 (6 bases). The CDR3 has 15 residues. Between the trimmed V and J ends, which lost 5 bases and 9 bases, there was a span of 20 bases. Germline V gene lookup returns CDR1 MNHEY and CDR2 SMNVEV (reference sequence). The CDR3 here is CASSPRQARGGEQFF. CDR3 DNA sequence: TGTGCCAGCAGTCCCAGACAGGCTCGGGGCGGTGAGCAGTTCTTC.